What follows are 28 T cell receptor beta chains derived from one specimen sequenced in a study of blood T cell repertoires in COVID-19. Sequencing used immunoSEQ multiplex PCR; TCRdb keeps in-frame clones, though not all of them. The sample contains approximately 69,000 clones, approximately 80% of which appear only once. Sequenced material: peripheral blood. The receptors stem from a woman in her 70s with acute or convalescent COVID-19.

The gene calls are TRBV28 and TRBJ2-4, with D possibly being TRBD1 (6 bases). Per germline, CDR1 MDHEN and CDR2 SYDVKM. The CDR3 runs 16 residues. V gave up 5 bases and J gave up 0 bases, with 14 bases separating them. The DNA for the CDR3 is TGTGCCAGCAGTCCGACAGGATTTGTAGCCAAAAACATTCAGTACTTC. Encoded protein: CASSPTGFVAKNIQYF.

V and J are TRBV21-1 and TRBJ1-2; the tabulated D call, TRBD1, remains unverified against the DNA. TRBV21-1 is deemed a pseudogene. The CDR3 runs to 15 residues. DNA of the CDR3: TGTGCCAGCAGCAAGCGTGGGGGCCTTCGGTTGAGCTACACCTTC. Amino acid sequence: CASSKRGGLRLSYTF.

This chain joins TRBV18 and TRBJ2-7; D is perhaps TRBD2 (5 bases). The germline CDR1 and CDR2 sequences are KGHSH and LQKENI. With 3 bases removed from V and 3 bases from J, the gap between germline ends came to 15 bases. CDR3 size: 15 residues. Here the CDR3 DNA reads TGTGCCAGCTCACCCATCCGGGAAGTGCACTACGAGCAGTACTTC. Amino acid sequence: CASSPIREVHYEQYF.

The genes are TRBV6-6 and TRBJ1-2, with 10 positions matching TRBD1. This CDR3 is built from 18 residues. The J segment lost 4 bases and the V segment lost 5 bases, leaving 16 bases of the junction unmatched. Germline CDR1 is MNHNY and CDR2 is SVGAGI (reference sequence). In nucleotides, the CDR3 is TGTGCCAGCAGTCTTCTAAGGGGGGCGACAGGGGGCGCCTATGGCTACACCTTC. Translating gives CASSLLRGATGGAYGYTF.

J is TRBJ1-2 and V is TRBV5-1; 11 bases map to TRBD1. V was clipped by 3 bases and J by 1 base; unmatched bases: 5. The germline V gene has CDR1 SGHRS and CDR2 YFSETQ. The CDR3 extends over 16 amino acids. The CDR3 DNA follows: TGCGCCAGCAGCTATAGGACAGGGGGCGATAACTATGGCTACACCTTC. Residues: CASSYRTGGDNYGYTF.

The chain recombines TRBV19 with TRBJ1-1, with D possibly matching TRBD1 (6 bases). Germline CDR1 reads LNHDA; CDR2 reads SQIVND (reference sequence). Trimming shortened V by 3 bases and J by 0 bases, and 8 bases separated the two germline ends. CDR3 length: 14 amino acids. The chain's CDR3 is CASSMRGMNTEAFF. In nucleotides, the CDR3 is TGTGCCAGTAGTATGAGGGGGATGAACACTGAAGCTTTCTTT.

The V gene is TRBV14, the J gene TRBJ2-1; 12 bases fit TRBD2. There are 18 residues in the CDR3. Trimming removed 4 bases from V and 4 bases from J; junction bases left unmatched: 11. Looked up from germline, CDR1 is SGHDN and CDR2 is FVKESK. Here the CDR3 DNA reads TGTGCCAGCAGCCCGGGACGGAAAACTAGCGGGAGGTACAATGAGCAGTTCTTC. This gives the protein CASSPGRKTSGRYNEQFF.

The V and J genes are TRBV28 and TRBJ1-2; TRBD1 agrees at 8 bases. V shed 3 bases and J 0 bases; nucleotides not matched to a gene: 3. This CDR3 has 15 residues. The germline gives CDR1 MDHEN, CDR2 SYDVKM. This CDR3 is CASSFSGGTNYGYTF. The CDR3 DNA sequence: TGTGCCAGCAGTTTTTCAGGGGGCACTAACTATGGCTACACCTTC.

This clone has only one observation. The gene calls are TRBV29-1 and TRBJ1-3; D uncertain. The CDR3 contains 13 residues. The germline V gene has CDR1 SQVTM and CDR2 ANQGSEA. Deletions cut 1 base from V and 0 bases from J, with 4 bases between. This CDR3 is CSVEGYSGNTIYF. The CDR3 nucleotides are TGCAGCGTTGAAGGTTACTCTGGAAACACCATATATTTT.

This clone was recorded a few times. V usage is TRBV9 and J usage is TRBJ1-4; D is possibly TRBD1 (5 bases). Germline CDR1 and CDR2: SGDLS and YYNGEE. The length of the CDR3 is 15 residues. V lost 1 base and J lost 2, with 9 bases in between. CDR3 nucleotides: TGTGCCAGCAGCGTACCAGGGTGGACTAATGAAAAACTGTTTTTT. This translates into CASSVPGWTNEKLFF.

The gene calls are TRBV5-1 and TRBJ2-7; D ambiguous. Deletions cut 1 base from V and 3 bases from J, with 14 bases between. CDR3 length: 15 residues. Germline CDR1 is SGHRS and CDR2 is YFSETQ. CDR3: CASSLRAIQSYEQYF. The CDR3 DNA reads as TGCGCCAGCAGCTTGAGAGCAATACAGAGCTACGAGCAGTACTTC.

The chain couples TRBV28 to TRBJ2-7, with TRBD2 matching 8 bases. The germline CDR1 and CDR2 sequences are MDHEN and SYDVKM. The junction had 14 bases not matched to a gene; V was cut back by 6 bases and J by 4 bases. The CDR3 consists of 16 residues. The CDR3 loop reads CASSQGWREAYYEQYF. The CDR3 bases are TGTGCCAGCAGCCAGGGTTGGCGGGAGGCCTATTACGAGCAGTACTTC.

The chain is built from TRBV28 and TRBJ2-2; D is undetermined. V shed 6 bases and J shed 0 bases, with 8 bases lying between them. The CDR3 sequence is 14 residues long. The germline V gene has CDR1 MDHEN and CDR2 SYDVKM. The DNA for the CDR3 is TGTGCCAGCAGGAGTAAACCGAACACCGGGGAGCTGTTTTTT. Protein product: CASRSKPNTGELFF.

The chain combines TRBV28 with TRBJ1-2; no definite D call. The V end lost 2 bases, the J end lost 2 bases, and 3 bases lay between the germline ends. The CDR3 has 12 amino acids. Germline V lookup: CDR1 MDHEN, CDR2 SYDVKM. CDR3 in amino acids: CASSLQNYGYTF. In nucleotides, the CDR3 is TGTGCCAGCAGTTTACAGAACTATGGCTACACCTTC.

V usage is TRBV28 and J usage is TRBJ1-6; D unclear. The CDR3 runs 12 residues. Trimming cost V 6 bases and J 14 bases, with 14 bases left between them. CDR1 and CDR2 (germline): MDHEN, SYDVKM. The chain's CDR3 is CASRLENLALHF. Written as DNA, the CDR3 is TGTGCCAGCAGGCTAGAAAATTTGGCCCTCCACTTT.

This chain links TRBV27 with TRBJ2-5, with 8 positions matching TRBD1. There are 16 residues in the CDR3. CDR1 is MNHEY and CDR2 is SMNVEV in the germline V gene (reference sequence). With 5 bases clipped from V and 2 bases from J, the junction kept 10 bases outside the gene matches. The CDR3 region has the DNA TGTGCCAGCAGTCCCAGGACAGGGATTTTACAAGAGACCCAGTACTTC. It yields the protein CASSPRTGILQETQYF.

The genes are TRBV3-1 (or the pseudogene TRBV3-2) and TRBJ2-6; 11 bases agree with TRBD2. The CDR3 runs 18 residues. After removal of 1 base from V and 1 base from J, the junction contained 3 bases not matched to a gene. CDR1 is LGHDT, CDR2 YNNKEL, per germline (reference sequence). This CDR3 is CASSQGLAGPSGANVLTF. The CDR3 nucleotides are TGTGCCAGCAGCCAAGGACTAGCGGGACCTTCTGGGGCCAACGTCCTGACTTTC.

The chain employs TRBV6-1 and TRBJ1-2; weak D call: TRBD1 (5 bases). The germline gives CDR1 MNHNS, CDR2 SASEGT. The CDR3 runs to 14 residues. Trimming shortened V by 0 bases and J by 7 bases, and 12 bases separated the two germline ends. Here the CDR3 reads CASSEAVGRGGYTF. CDR3 DNA: TGTGCCAGCAGTGAAGCAGTGGGGCGCGGTGGCTACACCTTC.

V is TRBV28 and J is TRBJ1-2, with TRBD1 identical over 10 bases. Germline V CDR1 and CDR2: MDHEN, SYDVKM. V shed 4 bases, J shed 4 bases, and the junction held 15 bases outside the gene matches. The CDR3 totals 18 residues. The CDR3, as DNA: TGTGCCAGCAGTTCCACGGGACAGGGGTGGATAGGATCCTATGGCTACACCTTC. Translated: CASSSTGQGWIGSYGYTF.

V usage is TRBV29-1 and J usage is TRBJ2-3, with D unresolved. Between the trimmed V and J ends, which lost 7 bases and 2 bases, there was a span of 10 bases. This CDR3 comprises 12 residues. CDR1 is SQVTM and CDR2 is ANQGSEA in the germline V gene. CDR3 amino acids: CSGYYNTDTQYF. CDR3 nucleotide sequence: TGCAGCGGATACTACAACACAGATACGCAGTATTTT.

V is TRBV29-1 and J is TRBJ1-6; 7 nucleotides agree with TRBD1. In germline, CDR1 is SQVTM, CDR2 ANQGSEA. The CDR3 is made up of 12 amino acids. V was clipped by 7 bases and J by 7 bases; unmatched bases: 4. CDR3 sequence (DNA): TGCAGCGCAAAACAGGGGAATTCACCCCTCCACTTT. Amino acids: CSAKQGNSPLHF.

The chain uses TRBV18 and TRBJ2-2, with 7 positions matching TRBD1. Trimming at V came to 3 bases and at J to 4 bases, leaving 5 bases not matched to a gene. The CDR3 length is 15 residues. Germline lookup yields CDR1 KGHSH and CDR2 LQKENI. The CDR3 reads CASSPDRTTTGELFF. In DNA form, the CDR3 reads TGTGCCAGCTCACCGGACAGGACGACCACCGGGGAGCTGTTTTTT.

This clone has more than one count but fewer than ten. This chain connects TRBV27 to TRBJ2-7, with a possible D match to TRBD1 (5 bases). There are 14 residues in the CDR3. Germline V gives CDR1 MNHEY, CDR2 SMNVEV (reference sequence). V was cut by 5 bases and J by 10 bases, with 21 bases left in between. The CDR3 nucleotides read TGTGCCAGCAGTCTCCTAGGGGTTGCTCCCTTTCAGTACTTC. This sequence encodes CASSLLGVAPFQYF.

V and J are TRBV5-1 and TRBJ1-4, with TRBD1 identical over 7 bases. From germline, CDR1 is SGHRS and CDR2 YFSETQ. V lost 4 bases to trimming and J lost 4 bases; unmatched junction nucleotides: 10. The CDR3 covers 16 residues. For the CDR3, the DNA is TGCGCCAGCAGCCCACGCATGACAGGGCTTAATGAAAAACTGTTTTTT. This encodes CASSPRMTGLNEKLFF.

A note on this clone: One end of the junction fails to match germline, which may point to a read error. The V gene is TRBV6-5, the J gene TRBJ1-6; TRBD1 might be the D (5 bases). This CDR3 region has 16 residues. Germline V gene data show CDR1 as MNHEY and CDR2 as SVGAGI. CDR3: CASSYFGDSYNSPPHF. CDR3 nucleotides: TGTGCCAGCAGTTACTTTGGGGACTCCTATAATTCACCCCCCCACTTT.

This clone has a single count. The chain joins TRBV11-3 to TRBJ2-6; TRBD1 might be the D (6 bases). The CDR3 extends over 17 amino acids. Germline values: CDR1 SGHNT, CDR2 YENEEA. The ends were cut back, 4 bases at V and 0 bases at J, with 13 bases in the middle. This CDR3 is CASSSTGSSSGANVLTF. The CDR3, as DNA: TGTGCCAGCAGCTCAACAGGGTCTAGCTCTGGGGCCAACGTCCTGACTTTC.

The chain carries TRBV5-1 and TRBJ2-1; TRBD2 matches 10 bases. Germline V gene lookup returns CDR1 SGHRS and CDR2 YFSETQ. With V trimmed by 4 bases and J by 4 bases, 5 bases remained unmatched. This CDR3 is built from 15 residues. The chain's CDR3 is CASSLVAGGYNEQFF. The DNA of the CDR3 is TGCGCCAGCAGCCTCGTAGCGGGAGGATACAATGAGCAGTTCTTC.

V usage is TRBV27 and J usage is TRBJ1-1; 9 bases fit TRBD1. The germline CDR1 and CDR2 sequences are MNHEY and SMNVEV (reference sequence). The CDR3 covers 16 residues. V lost 5 bases and J lost 0; bases outside the gene matches: 7. This CDR3 is CASSLGRDRVNTEAFF. CDR3 coding DNA: TGTGCCAGCAGTCTTGGGCGGGACAGGGTGAACACTGAAGCTTTCTTT.